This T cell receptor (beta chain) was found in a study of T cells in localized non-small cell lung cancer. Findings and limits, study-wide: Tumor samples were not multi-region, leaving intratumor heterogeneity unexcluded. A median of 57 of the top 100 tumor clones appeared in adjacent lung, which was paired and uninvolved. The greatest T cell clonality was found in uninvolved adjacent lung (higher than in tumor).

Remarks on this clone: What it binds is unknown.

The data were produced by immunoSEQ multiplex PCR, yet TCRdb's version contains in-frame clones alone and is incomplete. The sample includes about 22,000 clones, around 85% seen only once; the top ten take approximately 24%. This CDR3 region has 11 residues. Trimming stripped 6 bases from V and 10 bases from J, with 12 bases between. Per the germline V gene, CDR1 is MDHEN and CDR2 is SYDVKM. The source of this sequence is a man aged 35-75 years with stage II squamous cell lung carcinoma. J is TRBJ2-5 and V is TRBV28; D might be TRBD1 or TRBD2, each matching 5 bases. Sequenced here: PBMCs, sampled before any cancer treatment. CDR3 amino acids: CASRMRGGQYF. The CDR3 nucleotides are TGTGCCAGCAGGATGAGGGGTGGCCAGTACTTC.